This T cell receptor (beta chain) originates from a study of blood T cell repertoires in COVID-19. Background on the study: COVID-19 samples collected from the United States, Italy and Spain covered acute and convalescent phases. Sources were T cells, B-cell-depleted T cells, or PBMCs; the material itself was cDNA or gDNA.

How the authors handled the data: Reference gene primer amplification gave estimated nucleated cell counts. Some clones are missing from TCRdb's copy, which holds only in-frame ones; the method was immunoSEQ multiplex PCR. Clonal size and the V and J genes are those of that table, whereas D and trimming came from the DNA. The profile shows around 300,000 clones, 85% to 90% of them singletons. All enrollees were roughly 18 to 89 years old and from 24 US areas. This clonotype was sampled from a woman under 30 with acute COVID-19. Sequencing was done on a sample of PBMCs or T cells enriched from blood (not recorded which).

The chain's CDR3 is CASTLRAGQETQYF. The CDR3 DNA sequence: TGTGCCAGCACCCTGAGGGCGGGTCAAGAGACCCAGTACTTC. The V gene is TRBV27, the J gene TRBJ2-5, with TRBD2 as a possible D gene (5 bases). The CDR3 contains 14 residues. Between the trimmed V and J ends, which lost 7 bases and 2 bases, there was a span of 14 bases. Germline CDR1 is MNHEY and CDR2 is SMNVEV (reference sequence).